Following are 9 T cell receptor beta chains from one sample sequenced in a study of long-term antiretroviral therapy in people with HIV. Runs used v3.0 of the immunoSEQ assay and were done at survey level. Assay used: immunoSEQ multiplex PCR; TCRdb lists only in-frame clones, some missing. Here the sample spans 20,000 to 25,000 clones, 82% being singletons. Sequenced here: unsorted PBMCs, sampled 0.3 years after starting antiretroviral therapy. All receptors derive from a man aged 50-59 years with HIV.

V is TRBV5-1 and J is TRBJ2-1; TRBD1 aligns across 8 bases. V shed 3 bases, J shed 9 bases, and the junction held 11 bases outside the gene matches. Per the germline V gene, CDR1 is SGHRS and CDR2 is YFSETQ. The CDR3 totals 15 residues. The CDR3: CASSYGQGGEGEQFF. The CDR3 region has the DNA TGCGCCAGCAGCTACGGACAGGGAGGTGAGGGTGAGCAGTTCTTC.

V and J are TRBV9 and TRBJ2-7; 9 bases are shared with TRBD1. The V gene's germline CDR1 is SGDLS and CDR2 YYNGEE. The trim removed 3 bases at V and 6 bases at J, leaving 16 bases unmatched. This CDR3 contains 17 residues. CDR3 region: CASSAVPGQGFSGEQYF. The CDR3 nucleotides are TGTGCCAGCAGCGCCGTACCGGGACAGGGTTTTTCCGGCGAGCAGTACTTC.

The V and J genes are TRBV18 and TRBJ2-5; D not resolved. The germline V gene has CDR1 KGHSH and CDR2 LQKENI. The CDR3 runs 14 residues. V was trimmed by 6 bases and J by 5 bases, leaving 16 bases between them. The CDR3 nucleotides are TGTGCCAGCTCCACCAATACCTTAGGGGAGACCCAGTACTTC. As protein: CASSTNTLGETQYF.

The chain couples TRBV7-3 to TRBJ2-7, with TRBD2 matching 7 bases. The V segment lost 5 bases and the J segment 3 bases; nucleotides outside the gene matches: 7. Looked up from germline, CDR1 is SGHTA and CDR2 is FQGTGA. This CDR3 is built from 14 residues. The CDR3 sequence is CASSPMPSGYEQYF. The CDR3 region has the DNA TGTGCCAGCAGCCCGATGCCTAGCGGCTACGAGCAGTACTTC.

The V and J genes are TRBV5-1 and TRBJ2-3, with 10 bases lining up with TRBD2. Losses at the gene ends were 6 bases for V and 0 bases for J; bases not matched to a gene: 10. The germline gives CDR1 SGHRS, CDR2 YFSETQ. The CDR3 runs to 17 residues. CDR3 sequence: CASKLWASGSSTDTQYF. The CDR3 coding sequence is TGCGCCAGCAAGCTGTGGGCTAGCGGGAGTAGCACAGATACGCAGTATTTT.

The chain recombines TRBV7-8 with TRBJ1-4; D not certain. Trimming removed 3 bases from V and 7 bases from J, with 9 bases in between. The CDR3 is 13 residues long. In germline, CDR1 is SGHVS, CDR2 FQNEAQ. CDR3 amino acids: CASSFSDGEKLFF. The CDR3 DNA reads as TGTGCCAGCAGCTTCAGTGATGGTGAAAAACTGTTTTTT.

This clone turned up a few times. V is TRBV5-1 and J is TRBJ1-2, with D unresolved. Germline V gene data show CDR1 as SGHRS and CDR2 as YFSETQ. V lost 4 bases and J lost 4, with 17 bases in between. CDR3 length: 15 residues. This chain's CDR3 is CASSPGSPAVYGYTF. CDR3 DNA sequence: TGCGCCAGCAGCCCCGGGAGCCCTGCCGTCTATGGCTACACCTTC.

CDR3 DNA: TGTGCCAGTAGCGGGACAGCAGCAAGGGATGAAAAACTGTTTTTT. The encoded protein is CASSGTAARDEKLFF. The chain couples TRBV19 to TRBJ1-4, with 7 bases fitting TRBD1. Germline V gene lookup returns CDR1 LNHDA and CDR2 SQIVND (reference sequence). Germline trimming cut 6 bases from V and 6 bases from J; bases unmatched to any gene: 10. This CDR3 is 15 amino acids long.

This chain joins TRBV4-1 and TRBJ2-7; D might be TRBD2 (5 bases). V was shortened by 0 bases and J by 3 bases, with 9 bases between the two germline ends. The CDR3 runs 14 residues. Germline V gives CDR1 MGHRA, CDR2 YSYEKL. The CDR3 DNA reads as TGCGCCAGCAGCCAAGAGGGTGGGAGCTACGAGCAGTACTTC. It yields the protein CASSQEGGSYEQYF.